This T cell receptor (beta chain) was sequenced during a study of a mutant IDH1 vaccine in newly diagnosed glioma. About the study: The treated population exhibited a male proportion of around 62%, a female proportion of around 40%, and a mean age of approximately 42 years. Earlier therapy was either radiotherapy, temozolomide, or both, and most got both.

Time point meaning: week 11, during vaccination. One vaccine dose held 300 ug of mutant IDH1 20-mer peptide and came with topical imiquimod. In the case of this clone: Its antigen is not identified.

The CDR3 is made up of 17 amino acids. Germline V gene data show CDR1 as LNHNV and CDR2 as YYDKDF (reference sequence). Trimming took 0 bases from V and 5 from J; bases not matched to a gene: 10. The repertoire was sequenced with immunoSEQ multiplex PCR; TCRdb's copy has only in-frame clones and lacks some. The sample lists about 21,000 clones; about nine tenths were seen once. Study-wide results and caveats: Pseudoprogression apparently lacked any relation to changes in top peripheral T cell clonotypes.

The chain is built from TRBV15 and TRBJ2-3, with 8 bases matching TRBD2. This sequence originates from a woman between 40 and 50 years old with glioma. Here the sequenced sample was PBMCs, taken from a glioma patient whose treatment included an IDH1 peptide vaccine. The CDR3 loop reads CATSRDLVGGAGDTQYF. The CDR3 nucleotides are TGTGCCACCAGCAGAGATCTTGTCGGGGGGGCAGGAGATACGCAGTATTTT.